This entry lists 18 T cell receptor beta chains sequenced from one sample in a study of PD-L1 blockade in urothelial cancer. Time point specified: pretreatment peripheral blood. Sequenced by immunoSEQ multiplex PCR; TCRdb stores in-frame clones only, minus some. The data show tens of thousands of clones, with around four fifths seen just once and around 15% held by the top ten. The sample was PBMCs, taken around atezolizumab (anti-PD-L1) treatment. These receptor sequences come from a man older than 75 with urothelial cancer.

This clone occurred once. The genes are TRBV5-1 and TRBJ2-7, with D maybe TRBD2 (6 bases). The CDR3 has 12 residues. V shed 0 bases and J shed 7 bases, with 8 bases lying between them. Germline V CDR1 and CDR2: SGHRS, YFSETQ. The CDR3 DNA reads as TGCGCCAGCAGCTTGGGGAGGGGTGAGCAGTACTTC. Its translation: CASSLGRGEQYF.

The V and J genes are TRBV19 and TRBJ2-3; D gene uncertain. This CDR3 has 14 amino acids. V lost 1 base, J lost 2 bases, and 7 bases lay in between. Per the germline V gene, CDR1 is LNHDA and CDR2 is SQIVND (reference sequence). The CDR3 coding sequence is TGTGCCAGTAGTATAGCCGGTTACACAGATACGCAGTATTTT. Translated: CASSIAGYTDTQYF.

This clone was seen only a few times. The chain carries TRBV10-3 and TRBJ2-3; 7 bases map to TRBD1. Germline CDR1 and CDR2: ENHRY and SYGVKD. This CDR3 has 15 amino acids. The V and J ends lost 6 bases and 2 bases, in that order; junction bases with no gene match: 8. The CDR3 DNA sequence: TGTGCCATCAGGGATCCGGGACAGAACACAGATACGCAGTATTTT. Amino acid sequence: CAIRDPGQNTDTQYF.

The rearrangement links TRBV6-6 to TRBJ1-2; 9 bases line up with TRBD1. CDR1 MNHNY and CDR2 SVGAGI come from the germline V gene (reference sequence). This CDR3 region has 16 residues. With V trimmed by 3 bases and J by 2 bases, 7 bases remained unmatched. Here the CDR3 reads CASSYDLGQGNYGYTF. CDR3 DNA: TGTGCCAGCAGTTATGATCTGGGACAGGGCAACTATGGCTACACCTTC.

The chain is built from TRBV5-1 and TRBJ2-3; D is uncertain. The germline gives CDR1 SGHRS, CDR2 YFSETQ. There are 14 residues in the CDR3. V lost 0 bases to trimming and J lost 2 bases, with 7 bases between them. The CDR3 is CASSLGQITDTQYF. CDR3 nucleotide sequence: TGCGCCAGCAGCTTGGGTCAGATCACAGATACGCAGTATTTT.

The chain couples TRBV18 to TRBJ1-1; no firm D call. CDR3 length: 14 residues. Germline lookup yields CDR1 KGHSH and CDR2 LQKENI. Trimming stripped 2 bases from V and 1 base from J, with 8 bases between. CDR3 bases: TGTGCCAGCTCACCAACGGGTGGGAACACTGAAGCTTTCTTT. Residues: CASSPTGGNTEAFF.

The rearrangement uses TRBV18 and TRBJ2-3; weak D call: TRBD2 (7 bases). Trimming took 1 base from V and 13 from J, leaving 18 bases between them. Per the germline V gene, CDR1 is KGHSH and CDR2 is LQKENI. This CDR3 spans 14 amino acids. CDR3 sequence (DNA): TGTGCCAGCTCACCACAGGCTAGCGGAGAGGGGGAGTATTTT. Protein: CASSPQASGEGEYF.

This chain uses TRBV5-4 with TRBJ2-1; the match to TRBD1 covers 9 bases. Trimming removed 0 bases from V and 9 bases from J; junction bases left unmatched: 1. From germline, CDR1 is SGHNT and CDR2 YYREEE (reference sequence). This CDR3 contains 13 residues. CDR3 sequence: CASSLGDRVEQFF. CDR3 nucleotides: TGTGCCAGCAGCTTGGGGGACAGGGTTGAGCAGTTCTTC.

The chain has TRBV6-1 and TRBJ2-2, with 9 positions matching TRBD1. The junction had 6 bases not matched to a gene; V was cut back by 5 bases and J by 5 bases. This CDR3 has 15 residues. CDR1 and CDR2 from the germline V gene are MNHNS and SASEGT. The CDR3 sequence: CASSPRQGGTGELFF. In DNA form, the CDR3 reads TGTGCCAGCAGTCCCCGACAGGGGGGAACCGGGGAGCTGTTTTTT.

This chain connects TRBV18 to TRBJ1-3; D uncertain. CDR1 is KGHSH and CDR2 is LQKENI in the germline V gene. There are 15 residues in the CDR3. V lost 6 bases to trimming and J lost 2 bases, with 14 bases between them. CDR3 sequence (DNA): TGTGCCAGCTCCCCGGGAAGGGCGGCTGGAAACACCATATATTTT. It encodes CASSPGRAAGNTIYF.

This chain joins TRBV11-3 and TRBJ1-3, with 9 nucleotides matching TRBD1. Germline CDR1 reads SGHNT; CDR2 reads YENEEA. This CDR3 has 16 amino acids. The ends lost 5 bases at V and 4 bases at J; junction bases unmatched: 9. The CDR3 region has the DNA TGTGCCAGCAGCCTCTCCGGGACAGGGTTCGGAAACACCATATATTTT. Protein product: CASSLSGTGFGNTIYF.

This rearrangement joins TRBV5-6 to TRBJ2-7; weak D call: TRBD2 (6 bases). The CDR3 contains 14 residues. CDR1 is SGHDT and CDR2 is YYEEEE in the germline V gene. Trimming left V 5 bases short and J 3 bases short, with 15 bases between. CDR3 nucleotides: TGTGCCAGCAGAGAACCGTTCGGGGGCTACGAGCAGTACTTC. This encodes CASREPFGGYEQYF.

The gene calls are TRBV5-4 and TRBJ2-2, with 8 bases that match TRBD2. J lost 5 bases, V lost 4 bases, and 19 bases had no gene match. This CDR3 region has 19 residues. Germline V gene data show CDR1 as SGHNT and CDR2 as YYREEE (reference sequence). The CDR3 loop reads CASSVSPGLVREGTGELFF. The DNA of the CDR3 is TGTGCCAGCAGCGTCAGCCCGGGACTAGTGAGGGAGGGTACCGGGGAGCTGTTTTTT.

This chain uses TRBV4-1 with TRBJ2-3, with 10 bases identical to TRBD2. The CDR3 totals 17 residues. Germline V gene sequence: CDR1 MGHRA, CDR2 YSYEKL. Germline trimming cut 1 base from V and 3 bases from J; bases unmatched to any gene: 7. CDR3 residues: CASSQGGSGRITDTQYF. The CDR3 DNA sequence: TGCGCCAGCAGCCAAGGAGGTAGCGGGAGGATTACAGATACGCAGTATTTT.

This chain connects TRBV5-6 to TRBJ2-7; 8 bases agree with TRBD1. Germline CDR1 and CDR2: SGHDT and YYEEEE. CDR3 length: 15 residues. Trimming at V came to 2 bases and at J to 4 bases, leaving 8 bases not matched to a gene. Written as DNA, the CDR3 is TGTGCCAGCAGCTTTTATCCGAGGACAGGGTACGAGCAGTACTTC. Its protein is CASSFYPRTGYEQYF. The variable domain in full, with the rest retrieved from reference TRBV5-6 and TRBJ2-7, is DAGVTQSPTHLIKTRGQQVTLRCSPKSGHDTVSWYQQALGQGPQFIFQYYEEEERQRGNFPDRFSGHQFPNYSSELNVNALLLGDSALYLCASSFYPRTGYEQYFGPGTRLTVT.

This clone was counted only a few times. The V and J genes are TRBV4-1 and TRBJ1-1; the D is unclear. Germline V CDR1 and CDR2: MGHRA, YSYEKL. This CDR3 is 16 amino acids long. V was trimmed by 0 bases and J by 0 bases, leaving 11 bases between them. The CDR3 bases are TGCGCCAGCAGCCAAGAAGGTAGCGCCGTGAACACTGAAGCTTTCTTT. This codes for CASSQEGSAVNTEAFF.

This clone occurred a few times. CDR3 amino acids: CASSLSSEPNYGYTF. The CDR3 region has the DNA TGTGCCAGCAGCTTAAGTTCTGAGCCGAACTATGGCTACACCTTC. The rearrangement joins TRBV7-9 to TRBJ1-2; D ambiguous. The germline V and J ends were trimmed by 2 bases and 2 bases, with 12 bases remaining between them. There are 15 residues in the CDR3. CDR1 and CDR2 from the germline V gene are SEHNR and FQNEAQ (reference sequence). Based on the CDR3 plus reference TRBV7-9 and TRBJ1-2, the full variable domain is DTGVSQNPRHKITKRGQNVTFRCDPISEHNRLYWYRQTLGQGPEFLTYFQNEAQLEKSRLLSDRFSAERPKGSFSTLEIQRTEQGDSAMYLCASSLSSEPNYGYTFGSGTRLTVV.

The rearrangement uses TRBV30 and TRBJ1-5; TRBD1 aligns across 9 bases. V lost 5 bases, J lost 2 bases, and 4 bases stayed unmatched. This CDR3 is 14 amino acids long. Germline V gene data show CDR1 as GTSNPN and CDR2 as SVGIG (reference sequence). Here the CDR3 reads CAWGTGKGNQPQHF. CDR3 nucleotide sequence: TGTGCCTGGGGGACAGGGAAGGGCAATCAGCCCCAGCATTTT.